This T cell receptor (beta chain) is drawn from a study of response to subunit inactivated influenza vaccine. This clonotype turned up a few times. Germline V gives CDR1 MGHDK, CDR2 SYGVNS. V lost 7 bases and J lost 1, with 8 bases in between. The CDR3 is 12 amino acids. TCRdb passed the RT-PCR reads through MiXCR, listing each CDR3 protein once. This table has some 600,000 distinct CDR3 sequences, around 15% appearing once. The V call is TRBV25-1, the J call TRBJ2-7; D uncertain. Specimen: PBMCs from blood, collected around two weeks before vaccination. This receptor was identified in a man aged 50-60 years who received an inactivated influenza vaccine. The CDR3 sequence is CASMGGSYEQYF. In DNA, the CDR3 is TGTGCCAGCATGGGCGGATCCTACGAGCAGTACTTC.